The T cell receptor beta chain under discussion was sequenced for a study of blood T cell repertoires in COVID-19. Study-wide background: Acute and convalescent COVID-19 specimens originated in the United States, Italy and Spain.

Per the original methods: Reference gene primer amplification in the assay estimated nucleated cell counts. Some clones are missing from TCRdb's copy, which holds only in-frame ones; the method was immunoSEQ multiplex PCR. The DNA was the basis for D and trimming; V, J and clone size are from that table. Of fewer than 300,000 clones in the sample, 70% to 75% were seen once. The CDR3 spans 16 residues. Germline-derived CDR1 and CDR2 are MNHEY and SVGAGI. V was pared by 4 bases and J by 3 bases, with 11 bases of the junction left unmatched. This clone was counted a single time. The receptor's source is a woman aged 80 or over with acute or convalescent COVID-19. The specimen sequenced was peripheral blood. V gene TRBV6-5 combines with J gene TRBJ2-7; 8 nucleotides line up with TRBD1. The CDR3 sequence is CASSSTRGTGDYEQYF. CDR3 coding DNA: TGTGCCAGCAGTTCGACCCGTGGGACAGGAGACTACGAGCAGTACTTC.